This T cell receptor beta chain comes out of a study of shared clonotypes between healthy human individuals. Regarding the study as a whole: The expectation was that sequencing depth would affect clonotype sharing among donors. Approximately 5% of naive CD4 clonotypes were shared across four donors.

Replicate PCRs for sorted subsets used 200 ng DNA; this equaled some 30,000 T cell genomes. Using immunoSEQ multiplex PCR, the repertoire was profiled, and TCRdb retains in-frame clones only, with some absent. The data contain hundreds of thousands of clones, 95% to 98% of them singletons. Naivety among CD8 cells was defined by CD45RO negativity and positive CCR7 selection, thereby excluding terminally differentiated effector memory CD45RA+ cells. To note about this clone: As yet, its antigen is unknown.

The CDR3 consists of 15 residues. Germline CDR1 reads SGHVS; CDR2 reads FNYEAQ. The V end was cut by 5 bases, the J end by 3 bases, with 14 bases between. The chain uses TRBV7-6 and TRBJ2-1; D uncertain. This clonotype originated in a man aged 30 to 39 in good health. The sample was naive CD8+ T cells sorted from blood. The CDR3 nucleotides are TGTGCCAGCAGCCGAACGTCCCCAAGCTACAATGAGCAGTTCTTC. Its translation: CASSRTSPSYNEQFF.